This TCR beta chain comes out of a study of shared clonotypes between healthy human individuals. The authors' processing: From ImmunoSEQ came sequences covering only the junction and carrying no quality scores, so filtering differed. TCRdb keeps only in-frame clones here, not all; method: immunoSEQ multiplex PCR. V, J and clone size are those of that table, while D and trimming were read from the DNA. The sample has roughly 1,600,000 clones, around 98.5% seen once; the top ten hold about 0.4%. A word on this clone: Its antigen is not identified.

Broader study findings: Collection of samples was limited to blood; tissue repertoires likely differ. Against clonotypes common to all four donors, non-shared ones had lower generation probabilities.

Looked up from germline, CDR1 is GTSNPN and CDR2 is SVGIG (reference sequence). The ends were cut back, 5 bases at V and 5 bases at J, with 13 bases in the middle. This CDR3 has 13 amino acids. The source of this sequence is a man under 40 in good health. The specimen was naive CD4+ T cells sorted from blood. Indicated subset: CD45RA+ positively selected. This rearrangement joins TRBV30 to TRBJ1-5; D possibly corresponds to TRBD1 (5 bases). CDR3 in amino acids: CAWGRTGDQPQHF. CDR3 DNA sequence: TGTGCCTGGGGTCGGACGGGGGATCAGCCCCAGCATTTT.